One and the same sample provided the 12 T cell receptor beta chains below, sequenced in a study of regulatory T cells in long-lasting Graves disease. Building of the TCR beta libraries involved iRepertoire HTBI primers and Arm-PCR of CDR3 regions. Via MiXCR, TCRdb re-called the multiplex PCR reads, giving one row per CDR3 protein. The table includes about 660,000 distinct CDR3 sequences, 30% detected once. Time point reported: persistent/refractory GD, antithyroid drugs over 5 years with positive TRAb. The TCR library was made from RNA that had been extracted from PBMCs in TRIzol. Sequences were derived from peripheral blood mononuclear cells (PBMCs), sampled when the disease was refractory, from a patient treated with antithyroid drugs. The receptors were sampled from a female donor with Graves disease.

A note on this clonotype: The junction departs from the called germline gene at one end, perhaps through a read error. The genes are TRBV5-1 and TRBJ2-7; 12 nucleotides align to TRBD2. The CDR3 contains 17 residues. Germline V gene sequence: CDR1 SGHRS, CDR2 YFSETQ. In DNA, the CDR3 is TGCGCCAGCACCCCCTGGGGCCTAGCGGGAGGGTCGTACGAGCAGCACTTC. This codes for CASTPWGLAGGSYEQHF. The full variable domain, its missing parts supplied by reference TRBV5-1 and TRBJ2-7, is KAGVTQTPRYLIKTRGQQVTLSCSPISGHRSVSWYQQTPGQGLQFLFEYFSETQRNKGNFPGRFSGRQFSNSRSEMNVSTLELGDSALYLCASTPWGLAGGSYEQHFGPGTRLTVT.

This clonotype turned up a few times. The chain carries TRBV6-2 or TRBV6-3 and TRBJ2-2, with 8 bases matching TRBD2. CDR3 length: 15 residues. CDR1 and CDR2 (germline): MNHEY, SVGEGT. V lost 6 bases and J lost 6; bases outside the gene matches: 9. The CDR3 sequence: CASREREKVSGELFF. CDR3 coding DNA: TGTGCCAGCAGGGAGCGGGAGAAAGTGTCCGGGGAGCTGTTTTTT.

This clonotype was counted only a few times. This chain connects TRBV4-1 to TRBJ1-2; TRBD1 aligns across 9 bases. The CDR3 contains 17 residues. CDR1 MGHRA and CDR2 YSYEKL come from the germline V gene. After removal of 3 bases from V and 5 bases from J, the junction contained 13 bases not matched to a gene. This CDR3 reads CASSHAAGDRVTYGYTF. CDR3 sequence (DNA): TGCGCCAGCAGCCATGCCGCGGGGGACAGGGTGACATATGGCTACACCTTC.

This clonotype was detected a few times. CDR3 residues: CASSKQGAANQPQHF. DNA for the CDR3: TGTGCCAGCAGCAAACAGGGGGCGGCAAATCAGCCCCAGCATTTT. The chain recombines TRBV28 with TRBJ1-5, with TRBD1 matching over 9 bases. CDR1 and CDR2 from the germline V gene are MDHEN and SYDVKM. V was pared by 6 bases and J by 4 bases, with 7 bases of the junction left unmatched. The CDR3 spans 15 residues.

This chain links TRBV18 with TRBJ2-2; 8 bases are shared with TRBD2. The CDR3 is 16 amino acids. V dropped 3 bases and J dropped 5; count of bases not matched to a gene: 8. Germline V gene sequence: CDR1 KGHSH, CDR2 LQKENI. The chain's CDR3 is CASSPLRAGATGELFF. For the CDR3, the DNA is TGTGCCAGCTCACCCCTTCGAGCGGGAGCAACCGGGGAGCTGTTTTTT.

The J gene is TRBJ2-3, the V gene TRBV27, with D perhaps TRBD1 or TRBD2 (5 bases each). This CDR3 is 17 amino acids long. The germline CDR1 and CDR2 sequences are MNHEY and SMNVEV (reference sequence). V was shortened by 6 bases and J by 0 bases, with 19 bases between the two germline ends. CDR3 in amino acids: CASSLGPLEISTDTQYF. CDR3 nucleotides: TGTGCCAGCAGCTTGGGACCACTAGAAATAAGCACAGATACGCAGTATTTT.

V and J are TRBV6-5 and TRBJ1-1; unclear D gene. The CDR3 is 14 amino acids. Deletions cut 0 bases from V and 1 base from J, with 6 bases between. Looked up from germline, CDR1 is MNHEY and CDR2 is SVGAGI. The chain's CDR3 is CASSYSFQNTEAFF. CDR3 coding DNA: TGTGCCAGCAGTTACTCGTTCCAGAACACTGAAGCTTTCTTT.

This clonotype was observed a few times. The V and J genes are TRBV15 and TRBJ1-2; 7 bases line up with TRBD1. The CDR3 consists of 14 residues. CDR1 is LNHNV and CDR2 is YYDKDF in the germline V gene (reference sequence). V shed 3 bases and J 4 bases; nucleotides not matched to a gene: 5. This chain's CDR3 is CATSSRDRGYGYTF. Written as DNA, the CDR3 is TGTGCCACCAGCAGCCGGGACAGAGGCTATGGCTACACCTTC.

The genes are TRBV30 and TRBJ1-2; D is unresolved. V lost 2 bases and J lost 2, with 9 bases in between. This CDR3 is built from 13 residues. The germline V gene has CDR1 GTSNPN and CDR2 SVGIG (reference sequence). CDR3 sequence reads: CAWSINPNYGYTF. For the CDR3, the DNA is TGTGCCTGGAGTATTAACCCAAACTATGGCTACACCTTC.

The V and J genes are TRBV29-1 and TRBJ1-2, with TRBD1 matching 7 bases. The V gene's germline CDR1 is SQVTM and CDR2 ANQGSEA. This CDR3 region has 13 residues. J lost 2 bases, V lost 5 bases, and 5 bases had no gene match. The CDR3 sequence: CSVTLGQNYGYTF. The CDR3 DNA reads as TGCAGCGTTACGTTGGGACAGAACTATGGCTACACCTTC.

The chain recombines TRBV11-2 with TRBJ2-7; D unclear. V was pared by 0 bases and J by 8 bases, with 20 bases between. The CDR3 spans 16 residues. CDR1 is SGHAT, CDR2 FQNNGV, per germline. The CDR3 nucleotides are TGTGCCAGCAGCTTAGATCCGGCTAGAGTAAGGTACAAGCAGTACTTC. This translates into CASSLDPARVRYKQYF.

V is TRBV7-2 and J is TRBJ1-5, with D unresolved. The CDR3 is made up of 15 amino acids. The germline V and J ends were trimmed by 5 bases and 7 bases, with 18 bases remaining between them. From germline, CDR1 is SGHTA and CDR2 FQGNSA. CDR3 nucleotides: TGTGCCAGCAGCCTGAGGAGGCAGAGCGGGCAGCCCCAGCATTTT. This gives the protein CASSLRRQSGQPQHF.